The 20 T cell receptor beta chains below all came from one sample that was sequenced in a study of patients and donors after allogeneic stem cell transplantation. Each CDR3 protein gets one entry after TCRdb re-called the RT-PCR reads with MiXCR. In the table there are approximately 140,000 distinct CDR3 sequences, roughly 35% of which are singletons. Sequencing used blood, either unsorted or a sorted T cell fraction (not recorded which). Receptors originate from a human donor who was either an allogeneic HSCT recipient or a stem cell or donor lymphocyte infusion donor (not recorded which). It is not recorded whose cells these are; they may come from a transplant donor.

There are a few counts of this clonotype. V is TRBV29-1 and J is TRBJ1-6; D not resolved. V was trimmed by 5 bases and J by 9 bases, leaving 11 bases between them. This CDR3 is 12 amino acids long. In germline, CDR1 is SQVTM, CDR2 ANQGSEA. CDR3 loop: CSVSDLGSPLHF. CDR3 sequence (DNA): TGCAGCGTTAGTGACTTAGGTTCACCCCTCCACTTT.

The rearrangement uses TRBV20-1 and TRBJ2-3; D assignment may be TRBD1 or TRBD2 (5 bases each). With 3 bases removed from V and 0 bases from J, the gap between germline ends came to 7 bases. CDR3 length: 13 amino acids. Germline lookup yields CDR1 DFQATT and CDR2 SNEGSKA (reference sequence). The CDR3 region has the DNA TGCAGTGCTAGGGGGGATAGCACAGATACGCAGTATTTT. Translation gives CSARGDSTDTQYF.

The chain has TRBV12-3 or TRBV12-4 and TRBJ2-5; D ambiguous. The CDR3 has 12 residues. The V gene lost 7 bases and the J gene lost 0 bases, with 6 bases spanning the gap. The chain's CDR3 is CASTKDQETQYF. Here the CDR3 DNA reads TGTGCCAGCACAAAAGACCAAGAGACCCAGTACTTC.

This clonotype was counted between two and nine times. The chain recombines TRBV12-3 or TRBV12-4 with TRBJ2-2, with 7 nucleotides matching TRBD2. The CDR3 consists of 14 residues. With 11 bases clipped from V and 2 bases from J, the junction kept 8 bases outside the gene matches. The DNA of the CDR3 is TGTGCCGGATTAAGCGGGGATAACACCGGGGAGCTGTTTTTT. It is translated as CAGLSGDNTGELFF.

V is TRBV27 and J is TRBJ1-1, with TRBD1 as a possible D gene (6 bases). The CDR3 is 16 amino acids. Germline-derived CDR1 and CDR2 are MNHEY and SMNVEV (reference sequence). The V end was cut by 8 bases, the J end by 3 bases, with 22 bases between. The chain's CDR3 is CASLNRGARADTEAFF. Written as DNA, the CDR3 is TGTGCCAGCCTAAATAGGGGGGCCAGGGCGGACACTGAAGCTTTCTTT.

The chain employs TRBV12-3 or TRBV12-4 and TRBJ1-5, with D hard to call. The ends were cut back, 3 bases at V and 1 base at J, with 13 bases in the middle. The CDR3 contains 16 residues. Here the CDR3 DNA reads TGTGCCAGCAGTTTTGTGGGTATGGGCAGCAATCAGCCCCAGCATTTT. It codes for CASSFVGMGSNQPQHF.

The J gene is TRBJ2-1, the V gene TRBV29-1; possibly TRBD2 for D (6 bases). CDR1 is SQVTM, CDR2 ANQGSEA, per germline. The CDR3 covers 9 residues. Trimming removed 7 bases at V and 10 bases at J, with 8 bases between. For the CDR3, the DNA is TGCAGCGACCGGGAGGAGCAGTTCTTC. Its protein is CSDREEQFF.

The chain carries TRBV2 and TRBJ1-6; D unclear. Germline CDR1 SNHLY, CDR2 FYNNEI. The CDR3 contains 17 residues. V was cut by 4 bases and J by 10 bases, with 23 bases left in between. The CDR3 region has the DNA TGTGCCAGCAGTGCGTCGAAGGGAGCGTATCTCGGGTCACCCCTCCACTTT. As protein: CASSASKGAYLGSPLHF.

This clonotype was counted only a few times. This rearrangement joins TRBV3-1 to TRBJ1-1, with 8 nucleotides matching TRBD1. V gave up 1 base and J gave up 3 bases; unmatched junction bases: 4. CDR3 length: 15 amino acids. The germline V gene has CDR1 LGHDT and CDR2 YNNKEL (reference sequence). The CDR3 protein is CASSQGAGGYTEAFF. DNA for the CDR3: TGTGCCAGCAGCCAAGGTGCAGGGGGCTACACTGAAGCTTTCTTT.

This chain connects TRBV9 to TRBJ2-2, with D possibly being TRBD2 (7 bases). The CDR3 consists of 15 residues. V dropped 3 bases and J dropped 4 bases, with 13 bases sitting between them. Germline V gives CDR1 SGDLS, CDR2 YYNGEE. CDR3: CASSGRGAPTGELFF. CDR3 sequence (DNA): TGTGCCAGCAGCGGACGGGGGGCGCCCACCGGGGAGCTGTTTTTT.

This clonotype was picked up a small number of times. The gene calls are TRBV4-3 and TRBJ2-7; D is unresolved. V shed 0 bases and J shed 3 bases, with 15 bases lying between them. This CDR3 contains 16 residues. Germline V gene lookup returns CDR1 LGHNA and CDR2 YSLEER. The CDR3 region is CASSQEMIQTGYEQYF. CDR3 nucleotides: TGCGCCAGCAGCCAAGAGATGATACAGACGGGCTACGAGCAGTACTTC.

The chain combines TRBV7-4 with TRBJ1-2; unclear D gene. Trimming shortened V by 5 bases and J by 7 bases, and 8 bases separated the two germline ends. The CDR3 spans 11 residues. Per germline, CDR1 SGHVT and CDR2 SQSDAQ. The CDR3 coding sequence is TGTGCCAGCAGCCTCCATGCTGGCTACACCTTC. As protein: CASSLHAGYTF.

This chain links TRBV27 with TRBJ1-1; maybe TRBD1 (6 bases). V lost 1 base, J lost 4 bases, and 13 bases lay in between. The CDR3 is made up of 15 amino acids. Germline CDR1 reads MNHEY; CDR2 reads SMNVEV (reference sequence). This chain's CDR3 is CASSLYPQGGTEAFF. CDR3 coding DNA: TGTGCCAGCAGTTTATACCCACAGGGCGGCACTGAAGCTTTCTTT.

V gene TRBV5-1 combines with J gene TRBJ2-5; 11 bases agree with TRBD1. The CDR3 extends over 15 amino acids. Germline assignment: CDR1 SGHRS and CDR2 YFSETQ. With 1 base clipped from V and 3 bases from J, the junction kept 2 bases outside the gene matches. CDR3 region: CASSLRDRGKETQYF. In DNA, the CDR3 is TGCGCCAGCAGCTTGCGGGACAGGGGGAAAGAGACCCAGTACTTC.

This clonotype has only a few counts. This sequence joins TRBV29-1 and TRBJ2-1; TRBD1 matches at 10 bases. The germline CDR1 and CDR2 sequences are SQVTM and ANQGSEA. This CDR3 contains 15 residues. J lost 6 bases, V lost 1 base, and 6 bases had no gene match. CDR3 sequence reads: CSVEGGQGFRNEQFF. CDR3 DNA: TGCAGCGTTGAAGGGGGACAGGGGTTTCGCAATGAGCAGTTCTTC.

This clonotype was detected only a few times. The V gene is TRBV10-3, the J gene TRBJ1-4; D is unresolved. The V end was cut by 0 bases, the J end by 12 bases, with 8 bases between. This CDR3 has 12 residues. Looked up from germline, CDR1 is ENHRY and CDR2 is SYGVKD. In DNA form, the CDR3 reads TGTGCCATCAGTGAGTCTGGCGGGGAACTGTTTTTT. This sequence encodes CAISESGGELFF.

This clonotype occurred a few times. The chain has TRBV12-3 or TRBV12-4 and TRBJ1-5, with D unresolved. The CDR3 totals 14 residues. V lost 3 bases and J lost 3, with 9 bases in between. CDR3 DNA: TGTGCCAGCAGTTTTAAGGGTACCAATCAGCCCCAGCATTTT. This encodes CASSFKGTNQPQHF.

This sequence joins TRBV7-2 and TRBJ1-4; D perhaps matches TRBD1 (6 bases). Deletions cut 4 bases from V and 4 bases from J, with 16 bases between. This CDR3 region has 16 residues. The V gene's germline CDR1 is SGHTA and CDR2 FQGNSA. This CDR3 reads CASSSPLTGFNEKLFF. The CDR3 nucleotides read TGTGCCAGCAGCTCCCCTCTGACAGGATTTAATGAAAAACTGTTTTTT. Variable domain in full (rest from reference TRBV7-2 and TRBJ1-4): GAGVSQSPSNKVTEKGKDVELRCDPISGHTALYWYRQSLGQGLEFLIYFQGNSAPDKSGLPSDRFSAERTGGSVSTLTIQRTQQEDSAVYLCASSSPLTGFNEKLFFGSGTQLSVL.

The chain employs TRBV6-6 and TRBJ2-3, with D unresolved. This CDR3 comprises 14 residues. Germline assignment: CDR1 MNHNY and CDR2 SVGAGI (reference sequence). The V end was cut by 2 bases, the J end by 2 bases, with 8 bases between. In DNA, the CDR3 is TGTGCCAGCAGTTACGGCGACCCCACAGATACGCAGTATTTT. This gives the protein CASSYGDPTDTQYF.

The sample holds a few counts of this clonotype. The chain joins TRBV20-1 to TRBJ1-4; no definite D call. The ends were cut back, 3 bases at V and 3 bases at J, with 8 bases in the middle. Germline loops: CDR1 DFQATT, CDR2 SNEGSKA (reference sequence). CDR3 length: 13 residues. CDR3 loop: CSASGTANEKLFF. DNA of the CDR3: TGCAGTGCTAGTGGAACGGCTAATGAAAAACTGTTTTTT.